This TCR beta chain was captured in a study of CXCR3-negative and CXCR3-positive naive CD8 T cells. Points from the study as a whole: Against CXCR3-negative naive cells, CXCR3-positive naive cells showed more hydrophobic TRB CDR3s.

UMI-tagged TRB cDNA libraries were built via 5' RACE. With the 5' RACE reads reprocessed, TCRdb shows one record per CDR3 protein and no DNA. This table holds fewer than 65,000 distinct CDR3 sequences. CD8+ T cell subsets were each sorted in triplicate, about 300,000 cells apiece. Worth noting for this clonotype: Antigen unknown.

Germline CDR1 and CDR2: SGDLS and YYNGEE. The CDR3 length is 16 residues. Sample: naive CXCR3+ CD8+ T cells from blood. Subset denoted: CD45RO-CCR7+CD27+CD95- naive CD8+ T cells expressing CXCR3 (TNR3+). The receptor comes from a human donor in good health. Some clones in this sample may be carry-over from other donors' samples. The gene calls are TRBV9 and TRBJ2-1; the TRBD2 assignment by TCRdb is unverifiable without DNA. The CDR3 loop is CASSSHRGLAYNEQFF.